The present TCR beta chain was sequenced within a study of T cell responses to AZD1222 COVID-19 vaccine. V lost 6 bases, J lost 10 bases, and 4 bases stayed unmatched. The CDR3 is made up of 13 amino acids. Sequencing was performed with immunoSEQ multiplex PCR; in TCRdb, only in-frame clones are kept and a portion is missing. The sample includes some 200,000 clones, over 85% of them seen just once. The TCR sequence derives from an adult who received the AZD1222 COVID-19 vaccine. The specimen comprised peripheral blood, sampled 28 days after the second AZD1222 dose. This rearrangement joins TRBV12-3 or TRBV12-4 to TRBJ1-6; 9 bases are shared with TRBD1. As DNA, the CDR3 is TGTGCCAGCAGAGGACAGGGGAGCTCACCCCTCCACTTT. This gives the protein CASRGQGSSPLHF.